The clone carrying this TCR beta chain showed up just a few times. These data belong to a study of identical twins. TCRdb fed the 5' RACE reads into MiXCR, producing one record per CDR3 protein. The sample records 500,000 to 600,000 distinct CDR3 sequences, roughly a fifth being singletons. J gave up 4 bases and V 4 bases, and 6 bases lay outside the gene matches. The CDR3 spans 15 residues. The sample was also reused in another study, on T cells expressing NK-cell markers.

Source material: CD4+ T cells sorted from blood. The chain recombines TRBV12-3 or TRBV12-4 with TRBJ2-1; TRBD2 matches at 8 bases. This clonotype was obtained from a young woman in good health. CDR3 sequence reads: CASSSIAGTYNEQFF. The CDR3 DNA sequence: TGTGCCAGCAGTTCAATAGCGGGGACTTACAATGAGCAGTTCTTC.